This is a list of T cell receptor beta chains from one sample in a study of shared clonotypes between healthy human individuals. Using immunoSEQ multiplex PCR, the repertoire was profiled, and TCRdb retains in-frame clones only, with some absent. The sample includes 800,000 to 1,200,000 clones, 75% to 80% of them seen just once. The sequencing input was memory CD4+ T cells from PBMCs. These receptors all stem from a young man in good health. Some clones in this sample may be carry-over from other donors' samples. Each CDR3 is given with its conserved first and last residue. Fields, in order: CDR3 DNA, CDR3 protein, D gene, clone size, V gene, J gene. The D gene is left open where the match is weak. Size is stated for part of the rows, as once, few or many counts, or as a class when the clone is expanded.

CDR3nt: TGTGCCAGCAGCCCCCAACAGATCCAAGAGACCCAGTACTTC
CDR3aa: CASSPQQIQETQYF
d_gene: .
abundance: once
v_gene: TRBV7-2
j_gene: TRBJ2-5

CDR3nt: TGTGCCAGCAGCGCCCCGGCGGGGAGGGCCGGGGGAGAGACCCAGTACTTC
CDR3aa: CASSAPAGRAGGETQYF
d_gene: TRBD2
abundance: .
v_gene: TRBV13
j_gene: TRBJ2-5

CDR3nt: TGTGCCAGCTCACCGGGGAGTTCAGAGACCCAGTACTTC
CDR3aa: CASSPGSSETQYF
d_gene: .
abundance: few
v_gene: TRBV18
j_gene: TRBJ2-5

CDR3nt: TGTGCCAGCAGCCAACTACAGGGGGCGCGCTACGAGCAGTACTTC
CDR3aa: CASSQLQGARYEQYF
d_gene: TRBD1
abundance: .
v_gene: TRBV27
j_gene: TRBJ2-7

CDR3nt: TGCAGCGCCACAGGGGAGGGCCTCGAGTCAGATACGCAGTATTTT
CDR3aa: CSATGEGLESDTQYF
d_gene: .
abundance: .
v_gene: TRBV29-1
j_gene: TRBJ2-3

CDR3nt: TGCGCCAGCAGCCGGGGATTAGCGGGATGGGACGAGCAGTACTTC
CDR3aa: CASSRGLAGWDEQYF
d_gene: TRBD2
abundance: .
v_gene: TRBV5-1
j_gene: TRBJ2-7

CDR3nt: TGTGCCAGCAGCTCCACAGGGGCTGAAGCTTTCTTT
CDR3aa: CASSSTGAEAFF
d_gene: TRBD1
abundance: once
v_gene: TRBV7-9
j_gene: TRBJ1-1

CDR3nt: TGCGCCAGCAGCTATACCGGGACAGGGGGCAATCAGCCCCAGCATTTT
CDR3aa: CASSYTGTGGNQPQHF
d_gene: TRBD1
abundance: .
v_gene: TRBV5-1
j_gene: TRBJ1-5

CDR3nt: TGCAGCGTCGTTGGACAGGGCGAGCTAAACGAGCAGTACTTC
CDR3aa: CSVVGQGELNEQYF
d_gene: TRBD1
abundance: few
v_gene: TRBV29-1
j_gene: TRBJ2-7

CDR3nt: TGCAGCGTTGAATTGGGGGGCCCTAACACCATATATTTT
CDR3aa: CSVELGGPNTIYF
d_gene: .
abundance: .
v_gene: TRBV29-1
j_gene: TRBJ1-3

CDR3nt: TGTGCCAGCAGTTTATCGAGGAGGGATCAGCCCCAGCATTTT
CDR3aa: CASSLSRRDQPQHF
d_gene: .
abundance: once
v_gene: TRBV27
j_gene: TRBJ1-5

CDR3nt: TGTGCCAATACTGAGCAGTTCTTC
CDR3aa: CANTEQFF
d_gene: .
abundance: .
v_gene: TRBV27
j_gene: TRBJ2-1

CDR3nt: TGTGCCAGCTCACCTGTGAGCTCTGGAAACACCATATATTTT
CDR3aa: CASSPVSSGNTIYF
d_gene: .
abundance: .
v_gene: TRBV18
j_gene: TRBJ1-3

CDR3nt: TGTGCCAGCTCACCCGAGGGAGGGTACGAGCAGTACTTC
CDR3aa: CASSPEGGYEQYF
d_gene: TRBD2
abundance: .
v_gene: TRBV18
j_gene: TRBJ2-7

CDR3nt: TGTGCCAGCAGCGCTAGGAGCGCCCCAACCACAGATACGCAGTATTTT
CDR3aa: CASSARSAPTTDTQYF
d_gene: .
abundance: once
v_gene: TRBV7-8
j_gene: TRBJ2-3

CDR3nt: TGTGCCAGCACCTCCGGGACAGGATTCTCTGGAAACACCATATATTTT
CDR3aa: CASTSGTGFSGNTIYF
d_gene: TRBD1
abundance: .
v_gene: TRBV25-1
j_gene: TRBJ1-3

CDR3nt: TGCGCCAGCAGCCGACGGACGGACACAGATACGCAGTATTTT
CDR3aa: CASSRRTDTDTQYF
d_gene: .
abundance: .
v_gene: TRBV5-1
j_gene: TRBJ2-3

CDR3nt: TGTGCCACCCTGGACAGGGGATACACCGGGGAGCTGTTTTTT
CDR3aa: CATLDRGYTGELFF
d_gene: TRBD1
abundance: .
v_gene: TRBV19
j_gene: TRBJ2-2

CDR3nt: TGTGCCAGCTCACCGGGACAGGGGGGAAATGAAAAACTGTTTTTT
CDR3aa: CASSPGQGGNEKLFF
d_gene: TRBD1
abundance: once
v_gene: TRBV18
j_gene: TRBJ1-4

CDR3nt: TGTGCCAGCAGTGAAACCCCCGGAGGCTATGGCTACACCTTC
CDR3aa: CASSETPGGYGYTF
d_gene: .
abundance: .
v_gene: TRBV2
j_gene: TRBJ1-2

CDR3nt: TGCGCCAGCAGCCAATCGACAGGGGTGTCTGGAAACACCATATATTTT
CDR3aa: CASSQSTGVSGNTIYF
d_gene: TRBD1
abundance: .
v_gene: TRBV4-3
j_gene: TRBJ1-3

CDR3nt: TGCAGCGTTCGAGCGGGAGGGTTGAACACCGGGGAGCTGTTTTTT
CDR3aa: CSVRAGGLNTGELFF
d_gene: TRBD2
abundance: .
v_gene: TRBV29-1
j_gene: TRBJ2-2

CDR3nt: TGTGCCAGCAGCTTCGGCACAGGGGGATACTACGAGCAGTACTTC
CDR3aa: CASSFGTGGYYEQYF
d_gene: TRBD1
abundance: .
v_gene: TRBV11-3
j_gene: TRBJ2-7

CDR3nt: TGTGCCTGGAGGCGACTAGCGGGAGGGTCGGGGGAGCTGTTTTTT
CDR3aa: CAWRRLAGGSGELFF
d_gene: TRBD2
abundance: few
v_gene: TRBV30
j_gene: TRBJ2-2

CDR3nt: TGCGCCAGCAGCTTGACCGCGAGTTACAATGAGCAGTTCTTC
CDR3aa: CASSLTASYNEQFF
d_gene: .
abundance: .
v_gene: TRBV5-1
j_gene: TRBJ2-1

CDR3nt: TGTGCCAGCAGCTTGGATCCTAGCGGGAGTGAGCAGTTCTTC
CDR3aa: CASSLDPSGSEQFF
d_gene: TRBD2
abundance: .
v_gene: TRBV5-4
j_gene: TRBJ2-1

CDR3nt: TGTGCCATCAGTGCCGGGACGGACGAGCAGTACTTC
CDR3aa: CAISAGTDEQYF
d_gene: .
abundance: .
v_gene: TRBV10-3
j_gene: TRBJ2-7

CDR3nt: TGTGCCAGCAGGCCAAACAGGGGGTCTAATGAAAAACTGTTTTTT
CDR3aa: CASRPNRGSNEKLFF
d_gene: TRBD1
abundance: .
v_gene: TRBV28
j_gene: TRBJ1-4

CDR3nt: TGTGCCAGCAGTTTCCGGACACCCAGTGGCACCTACGAGCAGTACTTC
CDR3aa: CASSFRTPSGTYEQYF
d_gene: .
abundance: .
v_gene: TRBV6-9
j_gene: TRBJ2-7

CDR3nt: TGTGCCAGCTCACCACCGGGGACAGGGTCAGAAAAACTGTTTTTT
CDR3aa: CASSPPGTGSEKLFF
d_gene: TRBD1
abundance: .
v_gene: TRBV18
j_gene: TRBJ1-4

CDR3nt: TGTGCCAGCAGTCAGGACAGGAATGGCTACACCTTC
CDR3aa: CASSQDRNGYTF
d_gene: TRBD1
abundance: .
v_gene: TRBV2
j_gene: TRBJ1-2

CDR3nt: TGTGCCAGCAGCTTGGATCCATCCGGGGAGCTGTTTTTT
CDR3aa: CASSLDPSGELFF
d_gene: .
abundance: .
v_gene: TRBV5-4
j_gene: TRBJ2-2

CDR3nt: TGCGCCAGCAGCTTTGCGGAGGGTGTGGCTGAAGCTTTCTTT
CDR3aa: CASSFAEGVAEAFF
d_gene: .
abundance: .
v_gene: TRBV5-1
j_gene: TRBJ1-1

CDR3nt: TGTGCCAGCAGTATCGGGACTAGCGCCCAACAAGAGACCCAGTACTTC
CDR3aa: CASSIGTSAQQETQYF
d_gene: TRBD2
abundance: .
v_gene: TRBV27
j_gene: TRBJ2-5

CDR3nt: TGTGCCAGCAGCGTTAGCGGGAGGGACGACGAGCAGTACTTC
CDR3aa: CASSVSGRDDEQYF
d_gene: TRBD2
abundance: .
v_gene: TRBV9
j_gene: TRBJ2-7

CDR3nt: TGTGCCAGCAGTGAATCGGGGTATAATTACCAGTACTTC
CDR3aa: CASSESGYNYQYF
d_gene: .
abundance: .
v_gene: TRBV25-1
j_gene: TRBJ2-5

CDR3nt: TGTGCCAGCAGCGCCGGTAGCAGTAATGAAAAACTGTTTTTT
CDR3aa: CASSAGSSNEKLFF
d_gene: .
abundance: .
v_gene: TRBV9
j_gene: TRBJ1-4

CDR3nt: TGTGCCAGCAGCTTGGCTAGCGGGAGCCTCGAGCAGTTCTTC
CDR3aa: CASSLASGSLEQFF
d_gene: TRBD2
abundance: .
v_gene: TRBV7-2
j_gene: TRBJ2-1

CDR3nt: TGTGCCAGCAGTCGGACAGGGCTCACAGATACGCAGTATTTT
CDR3aa: CASSRTGLTDTQYF
d_gene: TRBD1
abundance: .
v_gene: TRBV28
j_gene: TRBJ2-3